These 20 T cell receptor beta chains originate from one sample sequenced in a study of Tregs in tolerant kidney transplant recipients. The data were produced by immunoSEQ multiplex PCR, yet TCRdb's version contains in-frame clones alone and is incomplete. The sample contains 90,000 to 130,000 clones, almost 90% of which appear only once. Specimen: CD4+ T cells from blood, collected before the transplant. The receptors here all came from a human donor who received a combined kidney and bone marrow transplant.

The chain links TRBV7-2 to TRBJ1-4; 9 positions match TRBD1. V shed 5 bases, J shed 8 bases, and the junction held 9 bases outside the gene matches. In germline, CDR1 is SGHTA, CDR2 FQGNSA. This CDR3 contains 15 residues. Here the CDR3 DNA reads TGTGCCAGCAGCACCCCCGGGACAGGGTACGAAAAACTGTTTTTT. Protein: CASSTPGTGYEKLFF.

The chain couples TRBV10-3 to TRBJ2-1, with 15 nucleotides matching TRBD2. CDR3 length: 17 amino acids. CDR1 and CDR2 (germline): ENHRY, SYGVKD. V lost 6 bases and J lost 8; bases outside the gene matches: 11. The CDR3 sequence is CAISNRGLAGGRYEQFF. CDR3 nucleotide sequence: TGTGCCATCAGCAATAGAGGACTAGCGGGAGGGAGGTATGAGCAGTTCTTC.

This clone was seen once. The chain combines TRBV4-1 with TRBJ1-4; 7 positions match TRBD1. In germline, CDR1 is MGHRA, CDR2 YSYEKL. The CDR3 contains 19 residues. Trimming took 2 bases from V and 0 from J; bases not matched to a gene: 12. CDR3 sequence: CASSQWSKGATTTNEKLFF. CDR3 bases: TGCGCCAGCAGCCAATGGTCTAAGGGGGCGACCACAACTAATGAAAAACTGTTTTTT.

The V gene is TRBV5-1, the J gene TRBJ2-5, with unresolved D. Trimming left V 0 bases short and J 2 bases short, with 8 bases between. Germline V lookup: CDR1 SGHRS, CDR2 YFSETQ. The CDR3 totals 14 residues. CDR3 amino acids: CASSLGWQQETQYF. Here the CDR3 DNA reads TGCGCCAGCAGCTTGGGGTGGCAGCAAGAGACCCAGTACTTC.

The chain recombines TRBV2 with TRBJ1-2, with a tentative D call TRBD1 (5 bases). The germline V gene has CDR1 SNHLY and CDR2 FYNNEI. Trimming took 4 bases from V and 4 from J, leaving 7 bases between them. The CDR3 extends over 12 amino acids. CDR3 nucleotide sequence: TGTGCCAGCAGTGCAAGGGGCTATGGCTACACCTTC. Translated: CASSARGYGYTF.

The chain uses TRBV2 and TRBJ2-3; 14 bases fit TRBD2. Germline V gene data show CDR1 as SNHLY and CDR2 as FYNNEI. J gave up 6 bases and V 6 bases, and 8 bases lay outside the gene matches. The length of the CDR3 is 16 residues. In DNA form, the CDR3 reads TGTGCCAGCAGAGACCGACTAGCGGGGGGGTCGGATACGCAGTATTTT. Translation gives CASRDRLAGGSDTQYF.

The rearrangement joins TRBV19 to TRBJ1-2; 8 bases fit TRBD1. CDR1 is LNHDA and CDR2 is SQIVND in the germline V gene (reference sequence). The trim removed 7 bases at V and 8 bases at J, leaving 9 bases unmatched. The CDR3 spans 13 residues. The CDR3 DNA follows: TGTGCCAGTACCCGGACAGGGTTGATAGGCTACACCTTC. Its protein is CASTRTGLIGYTF.

Only a few counts were recorded for this clone. The rearrangement uses TRBV4-2 and TRBJ2-2; 10 bases are shared with TRBD2. This CDR3 is built from 15 residues. The V and J ends lost 4 bases and 1 base, in that order; junction bases with no gene match: 0. CDR1 is LGHNA, CDR2 YNFKEQ, per germline. The CDR3 loop is CASSLAGGNTGELFF. The CDR3 coding sequence is TGTGCCAGCAGCCTAGCGGGGGGGAACACCGGGGAGCTGTTTTTT.

The chain is built from TRBV5-1 and TRBJ1-1; D not certain. This CDR3 contains 11 residues. V lost 0 bases, J lost 8 bases, and 5 bases lay in between. CDR1 and CDR2 from the germline V gene are SGHRS and YFSETQ. The CDR3 sequence is CASSLETEAFF. In DNA form, the CDR3 reads TGCGCCAGCAGCTTGGAGACAGAAGCTTTCTTT. The full variable domain, completed using reference TRBV5-1 and TRBJ1-1, is KAGVTQTPRYLIKTRGQQVTLSCSPISGHRSVSWYQQTPGQGLQFLFEYFSETQRNKGNFPGRFSGRQFSNSRSEMNVSTLELGDSALYLCASSLETEAFFGQGTRLTVV.

The V call is TRBV6-5, the J call TRBJ2-7; possibly TRBD1 for D (6 bases). The V and J ends lost 0 bases and 3 bases respectively, with 15 bases between them. Per the germline V gene, CDR1 is MNHEY and CDR2 is SVGAGI. This CDR3 contains 16 residues. As DNA, the CDR3 is TGTGCCAGCAGTTACTCGGACAGCTTGGGCGTCTACGAGCAGTACTTC. It is translated as CASSYSDSLGVYEQYF.

The chain recombines TRBV29-1 with TRBJ1-1; no reliable D call. CDR3 length: 12 residues. V lost 4 bases and J lost 6, with 12 bases in between. The germline V gene encodes CDR1 SQVTM and CDR2 ANQGSEA. CDR3 nucleotide sequence: TGCAGCGTTGGAAAGGGCGGGGCTGAAGCTTTCTTT. Protein sequence: CSVGKGGAEAFF. Based on the CDR3 plus reference TRBV29-1 and TRBJ1-1, the full variable domain is SAVISQKPSRDICQRGTSLTIQCQVDSQVTMMFWYRQQPGQSLTLIATANQGSEATYESGFVIDKFPISRPNLTFSTLTVSNMSPEDSSIYLCSVGKGGAEAFFGQGTRLTVV.

The table lists this clone with a few counts. The chain carries TRBV6-5 and TRBJ1-2, with D tentatively TRBD1 (6 bases). Germline loops: CDR1 MNHEY, CDR2 SVGAGI. The CDR3 extends over 15 amino acids. V dropped 6 bases and J dropped 2 bases, with 16 bases sitting between them. CDR3 sequence reads: CASRPILRGNYGYTF. The CDR3 region has the DNA TGTGCCAGCAGACCCATCCTCAGGGGCAACTATGGCTACACCTTC.

The chain recombines TRBV4-1 with TRBJ2-5; 9 bases agree with TRBD1. Germline loops: CDR1 MGHRA, CDR2 YSYEKL. CDR3 size: 17 residues. V shed 1 base, J shed 2 bases, and the junction held 8 bases outside the gene matches. This chain's CDR3 is CASSQARGTGRQETQYF. DNA of the CDR3: TGCGCCAGCAGCCAAGCCCGTGGGACAGGGAGACAAGAGACCCAGTACTTC.

The rearrangement uses TRBV6-1 and TRBJ1-3; unclear D gene. CDR3 length: 14 residues. V lost 7 bases, J lost 11 bases, and 21 bases lay in between. CDR1 and CDR2 from the germline V gene are MNHNS and SASEGT. Written as DNA, the CDR3 is TGTGCCAGCAACCTCAATGCCGGCGGTCTCGCCATATATTTT. It translates to CASNLNAGGLAIYF.

V and J are TRBV4-1 and TRBJ1-4; no reliable D call. With 6 bases removed from V and 6 bases from J, the gap between germline ends came to 11 bases. Germline lookup yields CDR1 MGHRA and CDR2 YSYEKL. CDR3 length: 13 residues. The DNA of the CDR3 is TGCGCCAGCAGGCCGGGGAGGCATGAAAAACTGTTTTTT. Translating it yields CASRPGRHEKLFF.

The rearrangement joins TRBV7-2 to TRBJ2-1; TRBD2 matches 16 bases. Germline CDR1 is SGHTA and CDR2 is FQGNSA. This CDR3 contains 17 residues. V dropped 5 bases and J dropped 7; count of bases not matched to a gene: 8. DNA for the CDR3: TGTGCCAGCAGCCCACTTCCGGGACTAGCGGGAGGGAATGAGCAGTTCTTC. It codes for CASSPLPGLAGGNEQFF.

Concerning this clone itself: The germline gene is not matched at one end of the junction; a read error may be the cause. The chain joins TRBV15 to TRBJ1-5; D unresolved. CDR3 length: 18 residues. Looked up from germline, CDR1 is LNHNV and CDR2 is YYDKDF (reference sequence). This CDR3 reads CATSRDFSSAGTNRPQHF. CDR3 DNA sequence: TGTGCCACCAGCAGAGATTTCAGTTCCGCAGGTACCAATCGGCCCCAGCATTTT.

The chain couples TRBV29-1 to TRBJ1-3, with no clear D. V was pared by 2 bases and J by 3 bases, with 2 bases between. CDR3 length: 11 residues. Germline CDR1 SQVTM, CDR2 ANQGSEA. In DNA, the CDR3 is TGCAGCGTTGAATATGGAAACACCATATATTTT. Protein sequence: CSVEYGNTIYF.

The CDR3 loop is CASSYSSVGSYGYTF. The CDR3 coding sequence is TGTGCCAGCAGTTACTCGAGCGTCGGGTCCTATGGCTACACCTTC. V is TRBV6-6 and J is TRBJ1-2; no firm D call. V was clipped by 0 bases and J by 4 bases, with 12 bases between them. Germline values: CDR1 MNHNY, CDR2 SVGAGI (reference sequence). The CDR3 totals 15 residues.

This rearrangement joins TRBV4-1 to TRBJ1-5; a weak D match, TRBD1 (6 bases). Germline V gives CDR1 MGHRA, CDR2 YSYEKL. The ends were cut back, 4 bases at V and 7 bases at J, with 17 bases in the middle. This CDR3 has 15 amino acids. In DNA form, the CDR3 reads TGCGCCAGCAGCCCGACGGGCCACCAGGGGCAGCCCCAGCATTTT. Its protein is CASSPTGHQGQPQHF.